Listed below are T cell receptor beta chains from one sample, sequenced in a study of cytomegalovirus exposure and HLA in healthy donors. Only in-frame clones appear in the TCRdb table, and some are missing; sequencing was by immunoSEQ multiplex PCR. The sample gives some 120,000 clones, around 8.5% of which show up once; about 5.5% is in the top ten. The sample comprised PBMCs. These receptors were obtained from a man aged 40-49 years in good health and CMV-seronegative. CDR3s include the opening cysteine and the closing phenylalanine or tryptophan. The D gene is left open where the match is weak. Clone size is shown for a subset of rows, as once, few, many or a class of expanded clone.

V gene	J gene	D gene	clone size	CDR3 protein	CDR3 DNA
TRBV7-9	TRBJ1-1	-	-	CASSPGTGVSFF	TGTGCCAGCAGCCCGGGGACGGGGGTGAGCTTCTTT
TRBV2	TRBJ2-7	-	-	CASRENQDSQYF	TGTGCCAGCAGGGAGAACCAGGACAGTCAGTACTTC
TRBV7-9	TRBJ1-2	-	few	CASSYDSYGYTF	TGTGCCAGCAGCTACGACAGCTATGGCTACACCTTC
TRBV6-5	TRBJ2-5	-	-	CASSRGKGEQYF	TGTGCCAGCAGCCGGGGTAAGGGGGAGCAGTACTTC
TRBV6-6	TRBJ1-1	-	few	CASSRNTEAFF	TGTGCCAGCAGCAGAAACACTGAAGCTTTCTTT
TRBV11-2	TRBJ1-2	-	few	CASSLDIGGGYTF	TGTGCCAGCAGCTTAGATATAGGGGGAGGCTACACCTTC
TRBV5-8	TRBJ1-4	TRBD1	-	CASSLLGTDRAEKLFF	TGTGCCAGCAGCTTGCTAGGGACGGACAGGGCTGAAAAACTGTTTTTT
TRBV6-1	TRBJ2-3	TRBD2	-	CASTGPSGADTQYF	TGTGCCAGCACTGGTCCTAGCGGGGCAGATACGCAGTATTTT
TRBV6-5	TRBJ1-2	-	few	CASSYLREGGYTF	TGTGCCAGCAGTTACCTCAGGGAGGGGGGCTACACCTTC
TRBV7-2	TRBJ2-6	-	few	CASTQGGSGANVLTF	TGTGCCAGCACCCAAGGGGGTTCTGGGGCCAACGTCCTGACTTTC
TRBV6-6	TRBJ1-5	-	-	CASSYAEGDQPQHF	TGTGCCAGCAGTTACGCAGAGGGGGATCAGCCCCAGCATTTT
TRBV6-1	TRBJ1-1	-	-	CASSGAENTEAFF	TGTGCCAGCAGTGGGGCAGAGAACACTGAAGCTTTCTTT
TRBV5-6	TRBJ1-4	-	few	CASSLSRGTNEKLFF	TGTGCCAGCAGCTTAAGCCGGGGTACTAATGAAAAACTGTTTTTT
TRBV27	TRBJ1-6	TRBD1	few	CASSFGTGGSSPLHF	TGTGCCAGCAGTTTCGGGACAGGGGGCAGTTCACCCCTCCACTTT
TRBV5-6	TRBJ1-6	TRBD1	-	CASSRRDSPNSPLHF	TGTGCCAGCAGCCGCCGGGACAGTCCAAATTCACCCCTCCACTTT